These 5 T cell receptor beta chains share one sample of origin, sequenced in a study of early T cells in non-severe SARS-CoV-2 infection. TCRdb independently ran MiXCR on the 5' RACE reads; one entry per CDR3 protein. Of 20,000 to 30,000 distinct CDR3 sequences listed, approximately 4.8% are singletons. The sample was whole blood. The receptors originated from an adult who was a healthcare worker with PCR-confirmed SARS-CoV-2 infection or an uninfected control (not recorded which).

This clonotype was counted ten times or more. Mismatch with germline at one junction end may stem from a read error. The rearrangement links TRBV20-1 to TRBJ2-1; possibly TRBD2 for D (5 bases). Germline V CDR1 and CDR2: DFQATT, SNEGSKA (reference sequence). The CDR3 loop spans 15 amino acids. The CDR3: CSARDFKTGIGEQFF. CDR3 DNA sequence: TGCAGTGCTCGAGACTTCAAAACCGGGATTGGCGAGCAGTTCTTC.

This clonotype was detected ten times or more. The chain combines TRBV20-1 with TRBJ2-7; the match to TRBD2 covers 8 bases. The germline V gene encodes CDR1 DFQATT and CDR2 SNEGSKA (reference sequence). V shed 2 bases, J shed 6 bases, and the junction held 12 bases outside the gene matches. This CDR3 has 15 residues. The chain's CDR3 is CSARSLLLAVGEQYF. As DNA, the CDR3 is TGCAGTGCTAGATCCCTACTACTAGCGGTCGGCGAGCAGTACTTC.

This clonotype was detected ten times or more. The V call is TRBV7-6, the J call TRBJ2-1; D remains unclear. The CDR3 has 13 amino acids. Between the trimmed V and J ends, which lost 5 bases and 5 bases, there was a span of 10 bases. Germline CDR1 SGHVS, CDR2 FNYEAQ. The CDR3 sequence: CASSPTWDNEQFF. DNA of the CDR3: TGTGCCAGCAGCCCTACATGGGACAATGAGCAGTTCTTC.

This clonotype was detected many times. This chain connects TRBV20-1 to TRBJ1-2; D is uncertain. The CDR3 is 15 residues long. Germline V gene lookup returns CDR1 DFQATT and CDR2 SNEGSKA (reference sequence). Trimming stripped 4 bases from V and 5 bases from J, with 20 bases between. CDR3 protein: CSAITQNGEGYGYTF. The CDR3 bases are TGCAGTGCTATCACCCAGAACGGGGAAGGATATGGCTACACCTTC.

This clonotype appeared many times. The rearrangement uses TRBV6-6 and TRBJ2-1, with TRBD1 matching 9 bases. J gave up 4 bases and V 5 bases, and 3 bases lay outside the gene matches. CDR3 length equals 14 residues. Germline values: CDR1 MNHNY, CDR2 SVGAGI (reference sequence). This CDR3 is CASSQGTGYNEQFF. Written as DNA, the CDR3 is TGTGCCAGCAGTCAAGGGACAGGGTACAATGAGCAGTTCTTC.